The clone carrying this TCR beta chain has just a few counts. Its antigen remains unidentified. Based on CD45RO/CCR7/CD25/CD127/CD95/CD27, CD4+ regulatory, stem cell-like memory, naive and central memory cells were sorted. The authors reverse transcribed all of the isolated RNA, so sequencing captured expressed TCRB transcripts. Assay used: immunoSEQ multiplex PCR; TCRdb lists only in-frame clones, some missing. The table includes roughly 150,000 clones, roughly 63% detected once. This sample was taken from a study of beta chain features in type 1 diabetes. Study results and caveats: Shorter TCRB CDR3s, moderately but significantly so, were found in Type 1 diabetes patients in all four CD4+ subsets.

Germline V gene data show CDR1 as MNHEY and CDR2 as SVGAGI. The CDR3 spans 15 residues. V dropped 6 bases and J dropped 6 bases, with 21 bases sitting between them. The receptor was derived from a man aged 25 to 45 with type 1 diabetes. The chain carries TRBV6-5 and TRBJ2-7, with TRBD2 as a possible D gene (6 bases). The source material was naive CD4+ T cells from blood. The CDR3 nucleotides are TGTGCCAGCAGGGCCGGAGTCCAGGGAGGAGCCGAGCAGTACTTC. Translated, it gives CASRAGVQGGAEQYF.